The 8 T cell receptor beta chains below were found in one sample sequenced in a study of OX40 agonist ivuxolimab in advanced cancers. Profiled with immunoSEQ multiplex PCR; TCRdb holds only in-frame clones, not every one. The profile covers around 84,000 clones, with about nine tenths appearing a single time and 0.43% taken by the ten largest. The sample was CD4+ or CD8+ T cells sorted from blood, taken in a trial of the OX40 agonist ivuxolimab. The source is an adult with an advanced solid tumor such as melanoma, head and neck, liver or kidney cancer.

The rearrangement links TRBV6-5 to TRBJ2-7, with TRBD2 matching 7 bases. The germline V gene has CDR1 MNHEY and CDR2 SVGAGI. This CDR3 spans 15 amino acids. Trimming at V came to 2 bases and at J to 2 bases, leaving 6 bases not matched to a gene. CDR3 nucleotides: TGTGCCAGCAGTTACGATTCTAGCGGAGCCTACGAGCAGTACTTC. It yields the protein CASSYDSSGAYEQYF.

This sequence joins TRBV11-2 and TRBJ2-1; D not certain. CDR1 and CDR2 (germline): SGHAT, FQNNGV. The CDR3 sequence is 12 residues long. V was clipped by 5 bases and J by 7 bases, with 9 bases between them. The CDR3 coding sequence is TGTGCCAGCAGCCTGAGTGGTAATGAGCAGTTCTTC. Translation gives CASSLSGNEQFF.

The rearrangement joins TRBV11-2 to TRBJ2-7; 10 nucleotides line up with TRBD2. The CDR3 is 15 residues long. Germline loops: CDR1 SGHAT, CDR2 FQNNGV. After removal of 5 bases from V and 2 bases from J, the junction contained 6 bases not matched to a gene. CDR3 loop: CASSPSGRAAYEQYF. The CDR3 DNA sequence: TGTGCCAGCAGCCCCAGCGGGAGGGCCGCCTACGAGCAGTACTTC.

This chain links TRBV7-2 with TRBJ2-1; D gene uncertain. In germline, CDR1 is SGHTA, CDR2 FQGNSA. V was cut by 0 bases and J by 3 bases, with 6 bases left in between. The length of the CDR3 is 14 residues. As DNA, the CDR3 is TGTGCCAGCAGCTTAGCGAAGGTCTACAATGAGCAGTTCTTC. This codes for CASSLAKVYNEQFF.

The chain is built from TRBV5-1 and TRBJ2-1; 12 bases map to TRBD2. V was clipped by 4 bases and J by 9 bases; unmatched bases: 8. The germline CDR1 and CDR2 sequences are SGHRS and YFSETQ. This CDR3 has 15 residues. CDR3 residues: CASSELAGGVGEQFF. Here the CDR3 DNA reads TGCGCCAGCAGCGAGCTAGCGGGAGGGGTTGGTGAGCAGTTCTTC.

V and J are TRBV7-8 and TRBJ2-3; possibly TRBD1 for D (6 bases). The V and J ends lost 4 bases and 4 bases respectively, with 9 bases between them. This CDR3 contains 13 residues. Germline CDR1 reads SGHVS; CDR2 reads FQNEAQ. The CDR3 is CASSWTVPDTQYF. For the CDR3, the DNA is TGTGCCAGCAGCTGGACAGTTCCAGATACGCAGTATTTT.

V gene TRBV15 combines with J gene TRBJ2-5; TRBD1 agrees at 10 bases. Germline V gives CDR1 LNHNV, CDR2 YYDKDF (reference sequence). This CDR3 contains 15 residues. The V segment lost 5 bases and the J segment 5 bases; nucleotides outside the gene matches: 8. CDR3 sequence (DNA): TGTGCCACCAGCTTCCCCGGGACAGGGGTGGAGACCCAGTACTTC. It yields the protein CATSFPGTGVETQYF.

The chain has TRBV19 and TRBJ2-1, with unresolved D. The CDR3 is 13 residues long. V lost 8 bases and J 9 bases, leaving 17 bases between the germline ends. Germline assignment: CDR1 LNHDA and CDR2 SQIVND (reference sequence). The CDR3 here is CASSAEVRSEQFF. The CDR3 region has the DNA TGTGCCAGTTCGGCTGAGGTACGGAGTGAGCAGTTCTTC.